The 2 T cell receptor beta chains below all came from one sample that was sequenced in a study of synovial regulatory T cells in juvenile arthritis (dated by TCRdb to 2013 to 2016). The library was made by the immunoSEQ multiplex PCR assay. What TCRdb holds here is the immuneACCESS table cut down to in-frame rearrangements. Part of the clones is not present; checked against another copy, under half of the missing clones reflect an unresolved V gene, and the others are unexplained. The sample table includes about 10,000 clones. The top ten constitute approximately 0.35% of the sample. The sample comprised Treg cells from blood. The cell subset or site label of this sample denotes: remaining (HLA-DR-negative) circulating blood Treg cells. Every receptor here comes from a donor under 30 with juvenile idiopathic arthritis.

The chain joins TRBV10-3 to TRBJ2-3; TCRdb lists TRBD2, though no DNA is available to test this call. Germline CDR1 reads ENHRY; CDR2 reads SYGVKD. The length of the CDR3 is 15 residues. No DNA accompanies this entry. The CDR3 sequence is CAISESSGSTDTQYF.

The rearrangement uses TRBV4-1 and TRBJ2-6; TCRdb's assignment of TRBD2 cannot be checked, as there is no DNA. Per the germline V gene, CDR1 is MGHRA and CDR2 is YSYEKL. The CDR3 contains 15 residues. DNA is not on record. CDR3: CASSLRVPGANVLTF.